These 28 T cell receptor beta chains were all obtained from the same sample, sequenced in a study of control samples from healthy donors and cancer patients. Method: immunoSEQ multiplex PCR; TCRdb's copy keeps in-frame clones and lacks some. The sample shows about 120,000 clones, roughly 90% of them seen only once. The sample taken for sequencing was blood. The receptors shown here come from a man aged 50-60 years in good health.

For the CDR3, the DNA is TGTGCCAGCAGTTGGAGGGGATTTCAGCCCCAGCATTTT. As protein: CASSWRGFQPQHF. The V call is TRBV7-2, the J call TRBJ1-5; a possible D gene is TRBD1 (5 bases). Trimming removed 6 bases from V and 6 bases from J, with 12 bases in between. The CDR3 length is 13 residues. Germline V gene data show CDR1 as SGHTA and CDR2 as FQGNSA.

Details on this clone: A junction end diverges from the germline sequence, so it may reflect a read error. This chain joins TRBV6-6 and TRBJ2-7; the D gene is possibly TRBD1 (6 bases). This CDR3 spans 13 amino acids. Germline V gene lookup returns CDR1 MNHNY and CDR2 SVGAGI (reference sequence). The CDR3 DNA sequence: TGCGTGACCGGGACAATGGGCCTCTACGAGCAGTACTTC. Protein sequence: CVTGTMGLYEQYF.

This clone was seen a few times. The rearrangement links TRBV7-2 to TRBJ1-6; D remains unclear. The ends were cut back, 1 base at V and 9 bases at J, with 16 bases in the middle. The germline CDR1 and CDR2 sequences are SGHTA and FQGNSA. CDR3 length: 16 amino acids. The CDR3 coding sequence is TGTGCCAGCAGCTTAGATGCGGGTAGGGCCGGTTCACCCCTCCACTTT. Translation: CASSLDAGRAGSPLHF.

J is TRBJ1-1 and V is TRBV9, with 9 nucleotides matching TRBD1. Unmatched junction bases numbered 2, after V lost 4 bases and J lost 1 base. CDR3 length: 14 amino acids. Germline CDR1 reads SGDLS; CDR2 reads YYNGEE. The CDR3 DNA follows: TGTGCCAGCAGCCCGGGACAGGGGAACACTGAAGCTTTCTTT. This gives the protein CASSPGQGNTEAFF.

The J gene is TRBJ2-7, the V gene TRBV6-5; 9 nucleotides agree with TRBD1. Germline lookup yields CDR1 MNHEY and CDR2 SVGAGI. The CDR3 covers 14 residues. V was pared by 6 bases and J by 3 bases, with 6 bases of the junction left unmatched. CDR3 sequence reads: CASRTTGGFYEQYF. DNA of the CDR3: TGTGCCAGCAGGACGACAGGGGGATTCTACGAGCAGTACTTC.

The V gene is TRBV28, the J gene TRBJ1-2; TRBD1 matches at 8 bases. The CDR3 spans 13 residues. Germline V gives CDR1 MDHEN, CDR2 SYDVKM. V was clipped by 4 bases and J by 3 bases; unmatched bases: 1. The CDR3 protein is CASSSGQDYGYTF. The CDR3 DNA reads TGTGCCAGCAGTTCGGGACAGGACTATGGCTACACCTTC.

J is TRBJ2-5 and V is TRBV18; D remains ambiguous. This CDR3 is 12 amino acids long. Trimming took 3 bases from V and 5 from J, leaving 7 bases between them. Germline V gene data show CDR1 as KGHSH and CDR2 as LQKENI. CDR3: CASSPLGETQYF. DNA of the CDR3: TGTGCCAGCTCACCTCTAGGGGAGACCCAGTACTTC.

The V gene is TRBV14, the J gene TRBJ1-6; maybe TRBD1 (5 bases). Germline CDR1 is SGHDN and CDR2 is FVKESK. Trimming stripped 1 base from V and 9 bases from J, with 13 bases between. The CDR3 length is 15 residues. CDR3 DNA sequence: TGTGCCAGCAGCCAAGGGACATCAGTGTTTTCACCCCTCCACTTT. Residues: CASSQGTSVFSPLHF.

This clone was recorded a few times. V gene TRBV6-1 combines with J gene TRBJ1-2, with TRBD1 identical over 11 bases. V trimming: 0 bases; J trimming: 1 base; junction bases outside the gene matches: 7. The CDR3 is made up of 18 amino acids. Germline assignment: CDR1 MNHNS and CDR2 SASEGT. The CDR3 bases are TGTGCCAGCAGTGAAGCGAAGAGGACAGGGGGCTTTAACTATGGCTACACCTTC. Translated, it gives CASSEAKRTGGFNYGYTF.

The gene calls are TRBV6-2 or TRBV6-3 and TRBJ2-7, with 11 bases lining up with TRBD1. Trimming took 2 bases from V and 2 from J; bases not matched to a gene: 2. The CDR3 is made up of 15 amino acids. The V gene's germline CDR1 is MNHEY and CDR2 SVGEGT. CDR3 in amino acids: CASSYPDRGPYEQYF. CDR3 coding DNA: TGTGCCAGCAGTTACCCGGACAGGGGGCCCTACGAGCAGTACTTC.

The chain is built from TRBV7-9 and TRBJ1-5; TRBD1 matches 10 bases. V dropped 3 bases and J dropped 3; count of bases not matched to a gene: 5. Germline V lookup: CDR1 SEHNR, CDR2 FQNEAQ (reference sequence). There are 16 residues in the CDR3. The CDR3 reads CASSLGTGDPNQPQHF. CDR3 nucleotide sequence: TGTGCCAGCAGCTTGGGGACAGGGGACCCCAATCAGCCCCAGCATTTT.

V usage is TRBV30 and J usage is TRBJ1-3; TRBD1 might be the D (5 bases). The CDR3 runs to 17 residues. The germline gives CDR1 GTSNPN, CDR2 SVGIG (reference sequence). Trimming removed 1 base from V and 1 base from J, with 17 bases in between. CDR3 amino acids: CAWSAFPDRSSGNTIYF. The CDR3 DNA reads TGTGCCTGGAGTGCATTCCCCGACAGATCATCTGGAAACACCATATATTTT.

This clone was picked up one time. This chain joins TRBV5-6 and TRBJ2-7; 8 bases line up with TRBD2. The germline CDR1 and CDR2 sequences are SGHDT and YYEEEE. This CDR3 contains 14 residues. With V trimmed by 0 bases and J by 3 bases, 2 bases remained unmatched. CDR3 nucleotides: TGTGCCAGCAGCTTGGGAAGCGGGGGCTACGAGCAGTACTTC. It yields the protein CASSLGSGGYEQYF.

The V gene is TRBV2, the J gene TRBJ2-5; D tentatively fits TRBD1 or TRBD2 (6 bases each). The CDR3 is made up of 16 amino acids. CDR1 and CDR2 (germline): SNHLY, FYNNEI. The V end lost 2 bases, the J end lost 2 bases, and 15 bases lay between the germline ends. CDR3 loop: CASSEWGAGTQETQYF. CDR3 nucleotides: TGTGCCAGCAGTGAATGGGGGGCAGGGACGCAAGAGACCCAGTACTTC.

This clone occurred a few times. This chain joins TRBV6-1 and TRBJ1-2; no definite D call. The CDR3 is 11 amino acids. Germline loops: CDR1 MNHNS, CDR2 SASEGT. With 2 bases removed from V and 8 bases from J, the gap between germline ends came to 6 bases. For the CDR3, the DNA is TGTGCCAGCAGTGAATCGGAAGGCTACACCTTC. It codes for CASSESEGYTF.

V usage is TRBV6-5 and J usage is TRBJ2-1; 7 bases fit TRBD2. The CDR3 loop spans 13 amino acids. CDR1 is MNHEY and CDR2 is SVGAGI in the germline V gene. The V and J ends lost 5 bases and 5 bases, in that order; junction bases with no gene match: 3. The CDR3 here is CASSPGLDNEQFF. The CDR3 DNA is TGTGCCAGCAGTCCAGGACTAGACAATGAGCAGTTCTTC.

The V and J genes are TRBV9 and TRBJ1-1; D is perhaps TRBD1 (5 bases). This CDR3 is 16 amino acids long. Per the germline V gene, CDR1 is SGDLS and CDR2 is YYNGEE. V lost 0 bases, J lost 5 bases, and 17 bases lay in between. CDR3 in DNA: TGTGCCAGCAGCGTAGGACCCTCAGGGTGGTCAACTGAAGCTTTCTTT. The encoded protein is CASSVGPSGWSTEAFF.

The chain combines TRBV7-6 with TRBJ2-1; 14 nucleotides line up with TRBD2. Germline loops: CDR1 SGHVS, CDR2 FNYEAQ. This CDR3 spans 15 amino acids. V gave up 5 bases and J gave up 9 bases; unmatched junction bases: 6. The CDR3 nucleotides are TGTGCCAGCAGCCCCCGACTAGCGGGGGGGCCTGAGCAGTTCTTC. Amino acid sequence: CASSPRLAGGPEQFF.

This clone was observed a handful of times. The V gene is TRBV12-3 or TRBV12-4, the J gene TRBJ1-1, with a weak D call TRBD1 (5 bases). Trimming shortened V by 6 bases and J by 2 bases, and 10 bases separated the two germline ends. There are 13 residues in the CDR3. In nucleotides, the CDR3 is TGTGCCAGCAGAAAGACAGTAAACACTGAAGCTTTCTTT. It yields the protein CASRKTVNTEAFF.

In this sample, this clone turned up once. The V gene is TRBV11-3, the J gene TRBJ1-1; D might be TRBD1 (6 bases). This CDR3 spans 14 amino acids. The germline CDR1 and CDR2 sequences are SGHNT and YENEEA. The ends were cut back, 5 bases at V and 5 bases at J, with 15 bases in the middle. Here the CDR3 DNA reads TGTGCCAGCAGCAACCGCGGACAGTCGACTGAAGCTTTCTTT. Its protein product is CASSNRGQSTEAFF.

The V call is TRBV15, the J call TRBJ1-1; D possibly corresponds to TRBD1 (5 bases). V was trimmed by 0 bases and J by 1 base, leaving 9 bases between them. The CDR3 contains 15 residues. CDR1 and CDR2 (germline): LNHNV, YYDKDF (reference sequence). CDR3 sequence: CATSRDGAGNTEAFF. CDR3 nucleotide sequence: TGTGCCACCAGCAGAGATGGGGCAGGGAACACTGAAGCTTTCTTT.

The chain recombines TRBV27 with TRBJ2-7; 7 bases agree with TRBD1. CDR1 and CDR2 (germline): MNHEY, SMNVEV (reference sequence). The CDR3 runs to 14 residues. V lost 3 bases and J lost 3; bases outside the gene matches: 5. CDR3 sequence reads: CASSLRAGGYEQYF. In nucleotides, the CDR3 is TGTGCCAGCAGTTTGCGGGCAGGGGGCTACGAGCAGTACTTC.

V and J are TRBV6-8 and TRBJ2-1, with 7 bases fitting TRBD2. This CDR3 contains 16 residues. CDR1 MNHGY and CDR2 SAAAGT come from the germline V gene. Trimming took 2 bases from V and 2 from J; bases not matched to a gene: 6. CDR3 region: CASSYIQRGPYNEQFF. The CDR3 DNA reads TGTGCCAGCAGTTACATCCAGCGGGGTCCCTACAATGAGCAGTTCTTC.

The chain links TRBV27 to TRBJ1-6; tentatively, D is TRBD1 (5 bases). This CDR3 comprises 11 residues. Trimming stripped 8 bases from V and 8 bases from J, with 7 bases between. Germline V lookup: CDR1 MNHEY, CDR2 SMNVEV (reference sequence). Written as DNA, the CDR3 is TGTGCCAGCGGGGGGGATTCACCCCTCCACTTT. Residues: CASGGDSPLHF.

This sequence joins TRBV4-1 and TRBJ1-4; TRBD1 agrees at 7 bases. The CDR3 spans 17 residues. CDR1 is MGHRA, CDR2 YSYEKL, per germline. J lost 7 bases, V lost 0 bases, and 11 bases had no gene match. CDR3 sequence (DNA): TGCGCCAGCAGCCAAGAATCACAGGGGCGTGTGCGTGAAAAACTGTTTTTT. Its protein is CASSQESQGRVREKLFF.

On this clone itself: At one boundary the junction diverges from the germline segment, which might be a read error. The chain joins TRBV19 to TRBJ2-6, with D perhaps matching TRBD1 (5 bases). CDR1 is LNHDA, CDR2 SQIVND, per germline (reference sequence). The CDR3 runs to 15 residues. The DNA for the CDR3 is TGTGCCAGTAGTATATACGGCTCTGGGGCCAACGTCCTGATTTTC. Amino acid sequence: CASSIYGSGANVLIF.

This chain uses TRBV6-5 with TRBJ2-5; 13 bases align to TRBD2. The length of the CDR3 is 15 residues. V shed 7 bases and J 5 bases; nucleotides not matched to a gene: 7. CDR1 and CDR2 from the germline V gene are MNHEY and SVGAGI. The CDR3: CASTTGTSGMETQYF. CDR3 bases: TGTGCCAGCACTACCGGGACTAGCGGGATGGAGACCCAGTACTTC.

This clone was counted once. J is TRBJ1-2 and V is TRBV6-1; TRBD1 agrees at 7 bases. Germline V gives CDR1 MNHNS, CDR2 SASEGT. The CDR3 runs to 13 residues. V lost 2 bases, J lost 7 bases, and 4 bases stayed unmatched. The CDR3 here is CASSETGEVGYTF. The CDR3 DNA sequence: TGTGCCAGCAGTGAAACAGGGGAGGTTGGCTACACCTTC.